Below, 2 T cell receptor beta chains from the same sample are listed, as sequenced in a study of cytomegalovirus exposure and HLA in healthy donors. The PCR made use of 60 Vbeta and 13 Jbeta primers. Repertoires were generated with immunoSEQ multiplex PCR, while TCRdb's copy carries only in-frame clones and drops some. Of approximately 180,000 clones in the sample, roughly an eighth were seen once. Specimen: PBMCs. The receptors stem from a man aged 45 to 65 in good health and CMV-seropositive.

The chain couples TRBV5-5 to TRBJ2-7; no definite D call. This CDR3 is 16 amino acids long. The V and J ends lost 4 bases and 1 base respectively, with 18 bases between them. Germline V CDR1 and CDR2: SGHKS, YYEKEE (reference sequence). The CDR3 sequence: CASSPLALQRSYEQYV. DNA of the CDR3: TGTGCCAGCAGCCCGCTGGCTCTCCAGAGGTCCTACGAGCAGTACGTC.

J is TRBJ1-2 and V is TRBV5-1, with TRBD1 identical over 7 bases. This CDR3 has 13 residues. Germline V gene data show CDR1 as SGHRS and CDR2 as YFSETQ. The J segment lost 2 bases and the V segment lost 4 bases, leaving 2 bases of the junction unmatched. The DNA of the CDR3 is TGCGCCAGCAGCACGGGACAGAACTATGGCTACACCTTC. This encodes CASSTGQNYGYTF.